The rows below give T cell receptor beta chains drawn from one sample of a study of T cell responses to AZD1222 COVID-19 vaccine. Repertoires were generated with immunoSEQ multiplex PCR, while TCRdb's copy carries only in-frame clones and drops some. The table has some 150,000 clones, 94% seen once. The sample consisted of peripheral blood, taken on day 0 of AZD1222 vaccination. These receptors were collected from an adult in good health. CDR3s include the opening cysteine and the closing phenylalanine or tryptophan. Fields, in order: V gene, D gene, CDR3 protein. A D gene is named only where the DNA matches it firmly.

>TRBV14|.
CASSFGHLRGIQYF
>TRBV27|TRBD1
CASSGPGGQSSYNSPLHF
>TRBV3-1/TRBV3-2|TRBD2
CASSRRTSGGAGTQYF
>TRBV6-2/TRBV6-3|TRBD2
CASSYSTSGSRVEQFF
>TRBV4-2|.
CASSQDRASGTDTQYF
>TRBV7-2|.
CASSLAPGLEDNQPQHF
>TRBV11-2|.
CASSLWGGSSPLHF
>TRBV4-3|TRBD1
CASSQDRENTEAFF
>TRBV3-1/TRBV3-2|TRBD2
CASSLGGRAYNEQFF
>TRBV2|.
CASSERTEAFF
>TRBV4-2|.
CASSQERALNNEQFF
>TRBV5-1|.
CASSSDSRAGAGNEQFF
>TRBV19|.
CASSIFGSDKETQYF
>TRBV6-1|.
CASSEGQFSNQPQHF
>TRBV2|.
CASSGGWGAVSPLHF
>TRBV20-1|TRBD2
CSASVLAGVGTQYF
>TRBV6-5|.
CASSYSRQPMNTEAFF
>TRBV5-1|TRBD1
CASSSGGLALDTIYF
>TRBV5-5|TRBD1
CASSLRQQGQNYGYTF
>TRBV6-5|.
CASNAMQVGGYTF
>TRBV5-5|.
CASSLLWVSSYNSPLHF
>TRBV7-9|TRBD2
CASSVAGGVTDTQYF
>TRBV19|.
CASSLRAGANVLTF
>TRBV27|.
CASTFVRADTGELFF
>TRBV2|.
CASRLDGTAF
>TRBV7-2|.
CASSSQGTTGNTIYF
>TRBV3-1/TRBV3-2|.
CASSQDDTTEAFF
>TRBV7-6|TRBD2
CASSLSLAGPTDTQYF
>TRBV28|.
CASSLVSRGDSNQPQHF
>TRBV5-4|TRBD1
CASGGQGSLANTGELFF
>TRBV28|.
CASGWQNYGYTF
>TRBV7-9|TRBD1
CASSYLDRYNEQFF
>TRBV5-4|.
CASSLEPTEAFF
>TRBV29-1|.
CSSVYLTEAFF
>TRBV18|.
CASSPREYQETQYF
>TRBV5-1|.
CASSPVQGPGNTIYF
>TRBV28|.
CASRDSKDSNQPQHF
>TRBV7-6|.
CASSRASGAAGFSGANVLTF
>TRBV9|.
CASSVVSYEQFF
>TRBV9|TRBD2
CASSVDPGGRSGELFF
>TRBV19|.
CASNEGWGTEAFF
>TRBV19|TRBD1
CASSIDWTGFIQYF
>TRBV5-4|TRBD2
CASSVLAGGRTDTQYF
>TRBV10-3|TRBD2
CAISPGRRDEQFF
>TRBV11-3|.
CASSLEWGGEQFF
>TRBV5-1|.
CASRLIAIGRPLGGYTF
>TRBV4-3|.
CASSYDRIYGELFF
>TRBV5-1|.
CASSLAGREQETQYF
>TRBV3-1/TRBV3-2|.
CASSLWSGRNTGELFF
>TRBV6-1|.
CASSDLAAGAKNIQYF